This passage covers 13 T cell receptor beta chains from one sample sequenced in a study of post-analysis software for immune sequencing data. Findings of the study overall: Comparison of patients with controls showed roughly five TRBV segments more frequent in patients, TRBV5-6, TRBV5-1 and TRBV20-1 among them.

The antigens for these receptors are not known. Tagging with unique molecular identifiers was a feature of the TCR beta cDNA libraries. TCRdb reanalysed the PCR reads using MiXCR and keeps one entry per CDR3 protein. In the table there are roughly 800,000 distinct CDR3 sequences, 53% of which are singletons. The sequencing input was blood. These receptors originate from a girl aged 10-17 years with multiple sclerosis.

There are a few counts of this clonotype. The genes are TRBV5-8 and TRBJ1-2; D uncertain. Germline V gives CDR1 SGHTS, CDR2 YDEGEE. The CDR3 is 14 amino acids. The ends were cut back, 2 bases at V and 2 bases at J, with 10 bases in the middle. CDR3 amino acids: CASSFFQVNYGYTF. CDR3 in DNA: TGTGCCAGCAGCTTCTTCCAGGTGAACTATGGCTACACCTTC.

The sample holds a few counts of this clonotype. The rearrangement uses TRBV18 and TRBJ2-1; TRBD2 matches at 7 bases. CDR3 length: 15 amino acids. The junction had 9 bases not matched to a gene; V was cut back by 6 bases and J by 4 bases. Germline CDR1 reads KGHSH; CDR2 reads LQKENI. The CDR3 coding sequence is TGTGCCAGCTCGCCGACTAGCACCCCATACAATGAGCAGTTCTTC. Encoded protein: CASSPTSTPYNEQFF.

V and J are TRBV4-1 and TRBJ1-6; D unresolved. Germline V gene sequence: CDR1 MGHRA, CDR2 YSYEKL. CDR3 length equals 16 residues. Trimming took off 0 bases at V and 0 bases at J, with 6 bases between the two ends. The CDR3 DNA sequence: TGCGCCAGCAGCCAAGAGATGGGCTCCTATAATTCACCCCTCCACTTT. This sequence encodes CASSQEMGSYNSPLHF.

The rearrangement joins TRBV10-3 to TRBJ2-2; 10 bases fit TRBD2. This CDR3 region has 18 residues. With V trimmed by 0 bases and J by 4 bases, 8 bases remained unmatched. CDR1 is ENHRY, CDR2 SYGVKD, per germline. This CDR3 reads CAISESTKREGATGELFF. The CDR3 region has the DNA TGTGCCATCAGTGAGTCGACGAAGCGGGAGGGTGCCACCGGGGAGCTGTTTTTT.

The J gene is TRBJ2-5, the V gene TRBV19; possibly TRBD1 for D (5 bases). CDR3 size: 14 residues. CDR1 and CDR2 (germline): LNHDA, SQIVND (reference sequence). V was pared by 4 bases and J by 5 bases, with 14 bases between. CDR3 nucleotide sequence: TGTGCCAGTAGTACTGAGCAGGGTTGGGAGACCCAGTACTTC. This codes for CASSTEQGWETQYF.

The sample holds a few counts of this clonotype. This sequence joins TRBV6-1 and TRBJ2-3; TRBD2 matches 8 bases. The CDR3 has 15 amino acids. Per germline, CDR1 MNHNS and CDR2 SASEGT. Trimming at V came to 6 bases and at J to 4 bases, leaving 9 bases not matched to a gene. CDR3 sequence reads: CASSRSGGEADTQYF. CDR3 bases: TGTGCCAGCAGCCGAAGCGGGGGAGAGGCAGATACGCAGTATTTT.

This chain uses TRBV11-2 with TRBJ2-7; 7 nucleotides agree with TRBD1. The end of the DNA aligns better with TRBJ2-5, so the J call may be wrong. The CDR3 is 14 residues long. Germline CDR1 SGHAT, CDR2 FQNNGV. CDR3 bases: TGTGCTACATCTAGTGCAGGGGGTACAGAGACCCAGTACTTC. Protein: CATSSAGGTETQYF.

This sequence joins TRBV29-1 and TRBJ2-7; 7 bases fit TRBD1. The J call may be wrong; the DNA end is better matched by TRBJ2-5. The germline V gene encodes CDR1 SQVTM and CDR2 ANQGSEA. The CDR3 covers 14 residues. CDR3 loop: CSVGGQSRGSTQYF. Here the CDR3 DNA reads TGCAGCGTTGGCGGGCAGAGCAGGGGGTCGACCCAGTACTTC.

In DNA form, the CDR3 reads TGCAGTGCAAAGACAGGGGCAGGGTCACCCCTCCACTTT. It codes for CSAKTGAGSPLHF. The rearrangement joins TRBV20-1 to TRBJ1-6, with 8 nucleotides matching TRBD1. After removal of 6 bases from V and 10 bases from J, the junction contained 8 bases not matched to a gene. The CDR3 length is 13 residues. Germline assignment: CDR1 DFQATT and CDR2 SNEGSKA (reference sequence).

There are a few counts of this clonotype. This rearrangement joins TRBV12-3 or TRBV12-4 to TRBJ2-5; D gene ambiguous. The CDR3 loop spans 13 amino acids. V was cut by 3 bases and J by 3 bases, with 8 bases left in between. The CDR3 nucleotides read TGTGCCAGCAGTTTCGACAAGAAAGAGACCCAGTACTTC. This translates into CASSFDKKETQYF.

Note on this clonotype: The junction departs from the called germline gene at one end, perhaps through a read error. The chain joins TRBV11-2 to TRBJ1-1; D may be TRBD1 (5 bases). The V gene's germline CDR1 is SGHAT and CDR2 FQNNGV. The length of the CDR3 is 16 residues. CDR3 region: CAGSVGDGRWYTEAFF. Here the CDR3 DNA reads TGTGCCGGCAGCGTTGGGGACGGGAGGTGGTACACTGAAGCTTTCTTT.

The chain joins TRBV2 to TRBJ1-2; weak D call: TRBD1 (5 bases). From germline, CDR1 is SNHLY and CDR2 FYNNEI. V was clipped by 7 bases and J by 4 bases, with 19 bases between them. This CDR3 region has 15 residues. The chain's CDR3 is CASNLIAGGRYGYTF. The DNA of the CDR3 is TGTGCCAGCAACCTCATCGCGGGGGGACGCTATGGCTACACCTTC.

This chain connects TRBV20-1 to TRBJ1-2; D gene unclear. The germline V and J ends were trimmed by 0 bases and 8 bases, with 13 bases remaining between them. The CDR3 length is 13 residues. Germline lookup yields CDR1 DFQATT and CDR2 SNEGSKA (reference sequence). For the CDR3, the DNA is TGCAGTGCTAGAGATAATCGGGCGGTGGGCTACACCTTC. It encodes CSARDNRAVGYTF.